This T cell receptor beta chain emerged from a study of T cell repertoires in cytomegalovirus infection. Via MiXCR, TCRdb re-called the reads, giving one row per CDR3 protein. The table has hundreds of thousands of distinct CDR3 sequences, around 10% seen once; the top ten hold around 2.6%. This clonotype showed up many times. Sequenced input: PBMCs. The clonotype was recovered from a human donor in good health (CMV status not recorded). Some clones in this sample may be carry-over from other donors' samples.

The CDR3 nucleotides read TGCAGTGCCAGTAGCCCGGGGGACGTGAGACCAGATACGCAGTATTTT. Amino acids: CSASSPGDVRPDTQYF. V gene TRBV20-1 combines with J gene TRBJ2-3; the D gene is possibly TRBD2 (6 bases). The CDR3 contains 16 residues. V lost 6 bases and J lost 4, with 23 bases in between. The germline CDR1 and CDR2 sequences are DFQATT and SNEGSKA (reference sequence).